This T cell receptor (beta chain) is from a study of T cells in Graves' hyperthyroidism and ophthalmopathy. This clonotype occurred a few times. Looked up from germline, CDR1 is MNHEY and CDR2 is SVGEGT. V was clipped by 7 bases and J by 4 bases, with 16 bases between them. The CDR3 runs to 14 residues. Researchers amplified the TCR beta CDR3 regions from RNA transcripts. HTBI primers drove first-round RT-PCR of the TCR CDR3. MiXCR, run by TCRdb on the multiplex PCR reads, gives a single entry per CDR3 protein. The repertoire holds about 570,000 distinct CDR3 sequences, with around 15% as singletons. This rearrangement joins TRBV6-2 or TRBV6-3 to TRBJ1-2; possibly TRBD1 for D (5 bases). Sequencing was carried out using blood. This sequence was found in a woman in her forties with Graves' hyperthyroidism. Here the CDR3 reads CASIQTAGSYGYTF. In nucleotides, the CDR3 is TGTGCCAGCATCCAGACGGCAGGGAGCTATGGCTACACCTTC.